This is a list of T cell receptor beta chains from one sample in a study of blood T cell repertoires in COVID-19. Libraries were prepared by immunoSEQ multiplex PCR; TCRdb keeps only in-frame clonotypes and omits some of them. The table shows about 210,000 clones, with about 81% occurring only once. The sequencing input was peripheral blood. All receptors come from a woman between 70 and 85 years old with COVID-19, enrolled during active disease. Each CDR3 is given with its conserved first and last residue. Each record gives: D gene, J gene, V gene, clone size, CDR3 protein, CDR3 DNA. A D gene is named only where the DNA matches it firmly. Clone size appears in some rows only: once, few, many, or a class for an expanded clone.

D: TRBD2; J: TRBJ2-5; V: TRBV29-1; size: NA; CDR3: CSVAGGQETQYF; DNA: TGCAGCGTAGCGGGAGGGCAAGAGACCCAGTACTTC
D: NA; J: TRBJ2-7; V: TRBV5-4; size: NA; CDR3: CASSRAGGGSYEQYF; DNA: TGTGCCAGCAGCCGGGCCGGGGGAGGCTCCTACGAGCAGTACTTC
D: NA; J: TRBJ1-5; V: TRBV4-3; size: NA; CDR3: CASSQSAGAQPQHF; DNA: TGCGCCAGCAGCCAATCGGCGGGGGCCCAGCCCCAGCATTTT
D: NA; J: TRBJ2-7; V: TRBV28; size: few; CDR3: CASRAFGSYEQYF; DNA: TGTGCCAGCAGGGCCTTTGGCTCCTACGAGCAGTACTTC
D: NA; J: TRBJ1-1; V: TRBV28; size: NA; CDR3: CASSVPWGGEGNTEAFF; DNA: TGTGCCAGCAGTGTACCTTGGGGGGGCGAGGGTAACACTGAAGCTTTCTTT
D: TRBD1; J: TRBJ2-1; V: TRBV7-3; size: NA; CDR3: CASSPTGTINEQFF; DNA: TGTGCCAGCAGCCCGACAGGGACCATCAATGAGCAGTTCTTC
D: NA; J: TRBJ1-1; V: TRBV5-1; size: NA; CDR3: CASSSFVSNTEAFF; DNA: TGCGCCAGCAGCAGCTTTGTTTCGAACACTGAAGCTTTCTTT
D: TRBD1; J: TRBJ1-2; V: TRBV2; size: NA; CDR3: CASNPQGANYGYTF; DNA: TGTGCCAGCAACCCACAGGGGGCTAACTATGGCTACACCTTC
D: TRBD1; J: TRBJ1-6; V: TRBV7-2; size: NA; CDR3: CASSPDHRGTSPLHF; DNA: TGTGCCAGCAGCCCGGACCACAGGGGTACTTCACCCCTCCACTTT
D: TRBD2; J: TRBJ2-1; V: TRBV27; size: NA; CDR3: CASSSRVKGLDPNEQFF; DNA: TGTGCCAGCAGTTCACGAGTAAAGGGACTAGACCCCAATGAGCAGTTCTTC
D: NA; J: TRBJ2-1; V: TRBV6-1; size: NA; CDR3: CASSERGTLYNEQFF; DNA: TGTGCCAGCAGTGAAAGGGGCACCCTCTACAATGAGCAGTTCTTC
D: NA; J: TRBJ2-1; V: TRBV6-1; size: once; CDR3: CASSEGGRQGEQFF; DNA: TGTGCCAGCAGTGAAGGGGGGCGACAAGGTGAGCAGTTCTTC
D: NA; J: TRBJ2-1; V: TRBV7-2; size: once; CDR3: CASSSSSGGGDEQFF; DNA: TGTGCCAGCAGCTCCTCTAGCGGAGGGGGGGATGAGCAGTTCTTC
D: TRBD2; J: TRBJ2-3; V: TRBV7-2; size: NA; CDR3: CASSLDRTSGSRDTQYF; DNA: TGTGCCAGCAGCTTAGATAGGACTAGCGGGAGTAGGGATACGCAGTATTTT
D: NA; J: TRBJ1-2; V: TRBV7-9; size: once; CDR3: CASSPRGYYGYTF; DNA: TGTGCCAGCAGCCCAAGGGGGTACTATGGCTACACCTTC
D: TRBD1; J: TRBJ1-1; V: TRBV19; size: NA; CDR3: CASFPGTGGQGNTEAFF; DNA: TGTGCCAGTTTCCCCGGGACAGGGGGCCAGGGGAACACTGAAGCTTTCTTT
D: TRBD1; J: TRBJ1-6; V: TRBV11-2; size: NA; CDR3: CASSSGQGASPLHF; DNA: TGTGCCAGCAGCTCTGGACAGGGGGCGTCCCCCCTCCACTTT
D: NA; J: TRBJ1-1; V: TRBV5-1; size: NA; CDR3: CASSSTDGLYGLSEAFF; DNA: TGCGCCAGCAGCTCTACCGATGGACTTTACGGGTTGTCTGAAGCTTTCTTT
D: TRBD2; J: TRBJ2-1; V: TRBV24-1; size: NA; CDR3: CAAGTSGRNEQFF; DNA: TGTGCCGCGGGGACTAGCGGGAGGAATGAGCAGTTCTTC
D: TRBD1; J: TRBJ2-5; V: TRBV4-3; size: NA; CDR3: CASSQERTGKGEGLKTQYF; DNA: TGCGCCAGCAGCCAGGAACGGACAGGGAAGGGAGAAGGGTTAAAGACCCAGTACTTC
D: NA; J: TRBJ1-6; V: TRBV7-9; size: NA; CDR3: CASLGGANQNSPLHF; DNA: TGTGCCAGCTTGGGGGGGGCGAACCAGAATTCACCCCTCCACTTT
D: TRBD1; J: TRBJ1-5; V: TRBV28; size: NA; CDR3: CASSPWGTGLNQPQHF; DNA: TGTGCCAGCAGCCCCTGGGGGACAGGCCTTAATCAGCCCCAGCATTTT
D: NA; J: TRBJ2-7; V: TRBV5-1; size: NA; CDR3: CASLTLCSYEQYF; DNA: TGCGCCAGCCTTACACTATGCTCCTACGAGCAGTACTTC
D: NA; J: TRBJ1-5; V: TRBV19; size: NA; CDR3: CASSIPGGAQKMNQPQHF; DNA: TGTGCCAGTAGTATCCCGGGGGGGGCCCAAAAGATGAATCAGCCCCAGCATTTT
D: NA; J: TRBJ1-1; V: TRBV5-1; size: NA; CDR3: CASSLRIGGNTEAFF; DNA: TGCGCCAGCAGCTTGAGAATAGGCGGGAACACTGAAGCTTTCTTT
D: NA; J: TRBJ1-6; V: TRBV6-6; size: few; CDR3: CASSPGGQSPLHF; DNA: TGTGCCAGCAGCCCCGGAGGGCAGTCACCCCTCCACTTT
D: TRBD1; J: TRBJ1-6; V: TRBV7-9; size: few; CDR3: CASSPRGQNNSPLHF; DNA: TGTGCCAGCAGCCCCCGGGGACAGAATAATTCACCCCTCCACTTT
D: NA; J: TRBJ1-5; V: TRBV19; size: few; CDR3: CAASGGSNQPQHF; DNA: TGTGCCGCCTCAGGTGGTAGCAATCAGCCCCAGCATTTT
D: NA; J: TRBJ2-5; V: TRBV29-1; size: NA; CDR3: CSVATFKETQYF; DNA: TGCAGCGTGGCGACTTTTAAAGAGACCCAGTACTTC
D: TRBD1; J: TRBJ2-7; V: TRBV5-1; size: NA; CDR3: CASSPVGQGPYEQYF; DNA: TGCGCCAGCAGCCCCGTCGGACAGGGACCCTACGAGCAGTACTTC
D: TRBD1; J: TRBJ2-3; V: TRBV5-6; size: NA; CDR3: CASSLVGQGNTDTQYF; DNA: TGTGCCAGCAGCTTGGTGGGACAGGGGAACACAGATACGCAGTATTTT
D: TRBD1; J: TRBJ1-6; V: TRBV28; size: NA; CDR3: CASSSQGAELSPLHF; DNA: TGTGCCAGCAGTTCACAGGGGGCCGAGCTTTCACCCCTCCACTTT
D: NA; J: TRBJ1-1; V: TRBV28; size: NA; CDR3: CASSSPGHSMNTEAFF; DNA: TGTGCCAGCAGTTCTCCGGGACATTCGATGAACACTGAAGCTTTCTTT
D: NA; J: TRBJ2-7; V: TRBV6-1; size: NA; CDR3: CASSENLGYEQYF; DNA: TGTGCCAGCAGTGAGAACCTCGGCTACGAGCAGTACTTC
D: TRBD1; J: TRBJ1-1; V: TRBV3-1/TRBV3-2; size: NA; CDR3: CASSPGTGPLAEAFF; DNA: TGTGCCAGCAGTCCGGGGACAGGGCCCCTAGCTGAAGCTTTCTTT
D: TRBD2; J: TRBJ2-2; V: TRBV7-9; size: NA; CDR3: CASSTLGTSGKNTGELFF; DNA: TGTGCCAGCAGCACTCTCGGGACTAGCGGGAAAAACACCGGGGAGCTGTTTTTT
D: NA; J: TRBJ1-5; V: TRBV5-6; size: NA; CDR3: CASSASGVNQPQHF; DNA: TGTGCCAGCAGCGCGTCAGGGGTTAACCAGCCCCAGCATTTT
D: TRBD2; J: TRBJ2-7; V: TRBV29-1; size: NA; CDR3: CSVEKVPSGSYEQYF; DNA: TGCAGCGTTGAAAAAGTACCTAGCGGGAGCTACGAGCAGTACTTC
D: NA; J: TRBJ2-2; V: TRBV5-1; size: NA; CDR3: CASSLGRSTGELFF; DNA: TGCGCCAGCAGCTTAGGGAGGAGCACCGGGGAGCTGTTTTTT
D: NA; J: TRBJ1-4; V: TRBV25-1; size: NA; CDR3: CASSRQVNEKLFF; DNA: TGTGCCAGCAGCAGACAGGTCAATGAAAAACTGTTTTTT
D: TRBD1; J: TRBJ1-2; V: TRBV18; size: NA; CDR3: CASSENEQGFYGYTF; DNA: TGTGCCAGCTCCGAGAACGAACAGGGGTTCTATGGCTACACCTTC
D: TRBD1; J: TRBJ1-2; V: TRBV6-6; size: NA; CDR3: CASSSGQGNGYTF; DNA: TGTGCCAGCAGTTCCGGACAGGGAAATGGCTACACCTTC
D: NA; J: TRBJ2-1; V: TRBV28; size: NA; CDR3: CASSLEGVVAYNEQFF; DNA: TGTGCCAGCAGTTTAGAGGGGGTTGTTGCCTACAATGAGCAGTTCTTC
D: NA; J: TRBJ1-2; V: TRBV30; size: NA; CDR3: CAWSVPRSGLQDLLF; DNA: TGTGCCTGGAGTGTCCCACGCTCGGGCCTACAGGATCTCCTCTTC
D: NA; J: TRBJ2-6; V: TRBV5-6; size: NA; CDR3: CASSYQVSGANVLTF; DNA: TGTGCCAGCAGTTACCAGGTATCGGGGGCCAACGTCCTGACTTTC
D: NA; J: TRBJ2-3; V: TRBV24-1; size: NA; CDR3: CATSDFNRGTDTQYF; DNA: TGTGCCACCAGTGATTTTAACAGGGGCACAGATACGCAGTATTTT
D: NA; J: TRBJ2-1; V: TRBV2; size: NA; CDR3: CASSFTPGSYNEQFF; DNA: TGTGCCAGCAGTTTCACACCTGGCTCCTACAATGAGCAGTTCTTC
D: NA; J: TRBJ2-5; V: TRBV14; size: NA; CDR3: CASSQVQVQETQYF; DNA: TGTGCCAGCAGTCAAGTTCAGGTACAAGAGACCCAGTACTTC
D: NA; J: TRBJ2-5; V: TRBV5-1; size: NA; CDR3: CASSSTAGETQYF; DNA: TGCGCCAGCAGCTCGACGGCAGGAGAGACCCAGTACTTC
D: NA; J: TRBJ2-1; V: TRBV28; size: NA; CDR3: CASRRSSYNEQFF; DNA: TGTGCCAGCAGGAGGTCCTCCTACAATGAGCAGTTCTTC
D: TRBD1; J: TRBJ1-6; V: TRBV25-1; size: once; CDR3: CASSEYGTGAGSSPLHF; DNA: TGTGCCAGCAGTGAATATGGGACAGGGGCTGGGAGTTCACCCCTCCACTTT
D: NA; J: TRBJ2-1; V: TRBV15; size: NA; CDR3: CATSRGSGSYNEQFF; DNA: TGTGCCACCAGCAGAGGATCGGGTTCCTACAATGAGCAGTTCTTC
D: NA; J: TRBJ2-2; V: TRBV5-8; size: NA; CDR3: CASRTRGRNTGELFF; DNA: TGTGCCAGCAGGACGCGGGGGCGGAACACCGGGGAGCTGTTTTTT
D: TRBD2; J: TRBJ2-7; V: TRBV5-5; size: NA; CDR3: CASSLETSGPYEQYF; DNA: TGTGCCAGCAGCTTGGAGACTAGCGGCCCCTACGAGCAGTACTTC
D: NA; J: TRBJ1-3; V: TRBV24-1; size: once; CDR3: CATSDTKDRSSGNTIYF; DNA: TGTGCCACCAGTGACACTAAAGACAGGAGCTCTGGAAACACCATATATTTT
D: TRBD1; J: TRBJ1-2; V: TRBV5-6; size: NA; CDR3: CASSADRAYGYTF; DNA: TGTGCCAGCAGCGCCGACAGGGCCTATGGCTACACCTTC
D: TRBD2; J: TRBJ2-3; V: TRBV7-9; size: once; CDR3: CASSLTAGTSTDTQYF; DNA: TGTGCCAGCAGCTTAACAGCGGGAACTAGCACAGATACGCAGTATTTT
D: NA; J: TRBJ2-3; V: TRBV18; size: NA; CDR3: CASSPPGTPRAQYF; DNA: TGTGCCAGCTCACCACCCGGGACACCGCGAGCTCAGTATTTT
D: TRBD2; J: TRBJ2-1; V: TRBV9; size: NA; CDR3: CASSVGPSGYNEQFF; DNA: TGTGCCAGCAGCGTAGGACCTAGCGGCTACAATGAGCAGTTCTTC
D: NA; J: TRBJ1-2; V: TRBV7-2; size: NA; CDR3: CASSPGGSYTF; DNA: TGTGCCAGCAGCCCCGGGGGGAGCTACACCTTC